This TCR beta chain was sequenced in a study of blood T cell repertoires in COVID-19 (dated by TCRdb to 2018 to 2021). Study-level background: Collaborator samples came from the United States, Italy and Spain and covered acute and convalescent phases of COVID-19. The prospective study material was composed of cDNA or gDNA derived from T cells, B-cell-depleted T cells, or PBMCs. The repertoires were released in a freely available public database intended as a resource for research on the immune response to SARS-CoV-2. Where HLA class I and class II types were available, the types were taken from metadata supplied by the sample provider, not from assay-based typing. The dataset comprised deeply sampled blood TCRbeta repertoires from subjects exposed to, actively infected with, or recovered from COVID-19. The sample metadata nearly always contained a de-identified subject ID, COVID-19 status, age in years and sex. Samples came from the ongoing ImmuneRACE study (first 160 participants) plus 1,254 subjects from 6 global collaborators.

Overall study results and their limits: The amount of clinical and demographic metadata varied by source and participant and was provided uncurated.

One collaborating source in Seattle enrolled patients while the patients were actively infected and followed the patients over time throughout the course of disease. Collaborating institutions collected whole blood in K2EDTA tubes following their own protocols. Collaborator samples were shipped for TCRbeta analysis as frozen whole blood, isolated PBMCs, or DNA extracted from either sample type. The immunoSEQ Assay, a bias-controlled multiplex PCR, was used to amplify TCRbeta CDR3 regions from genomic DNA. In the paper's pipeline: The number of nucleated cells in each sample was estimated from the amplification of reference gene primers within the assay. Sequence reads were collapsed and filtered to measure the absolute abundance of every unique TCRbeta CDR3 rearrangement. For each sample, productive Simpson clonality was calculated by taking the square root of Simpson's diversity index across productive rearrangements. Imported from immuneACCESS, the table was reduced by TCRdb to in-frame sequences with V and J called. These copies leave out some clones; in studies compared against another copy, an unresolved V gene accounts for under half, and the cause of the remainder is not known. The V and J calls and clone size were taken over from that table, and D and trimming were inferred from the DNA. The sample yields roughly 300,000 clones; about 90% were counted once. The ten largest clonotypes hold less than 2% of the sample.

A word on this clone: What this receptor recognizes is not known. No clone much larger than this one lies a single base away; base qualities are absent.

The CDR3 contains 12 residues, cysteine and phenylalanine counted. The only DNA kept is the CDR3, 36 bases in frame from the first base. The germline V and J ends show losses of 7 bases and 0 bases respectively, and no gene match explains 3 bases of the junction. CDR1 and CDR2 are drawn from the germline V gene: SQVTM, ANQGSEA. The chain couples TRBV29-1 to TRBJ2-7; TRBD1 lines up with 7 middle nucleotides. The source is a woman aged 25 to 39 with COVID-19, enrolled during active disease. Sequences were obtained from peripheral blood. The CDR3 protein is CSAGQDSYEQYF. Read as DNA, the sequence is TGCAGCGCAGGACAGGACTCCTACGAGCAGTACTTC.